This T cell receptor (beta chain) was sequenced for a study of blood T cell repertoires in COVID-19. V was clipped by 1 base and J by 1 base, with 7 bases between them. The CDR3 runs 15 residues. Germline V lookup: CDR1 MNHEY, CDR2 SVGEGT. Here immunoSEQ multiplex PCR was the method, and the copy in TCRdb shows in-frame clones only, minus some. The sample records 60,000 or so clones, approximately 85% being singletons. Sequenced material: peripheral blood. The TCR sequence derives from a human donor in a cohort sampled during active COVID-19. V is TRBV6-2 or TRBV6-3 and J is TRBJ2-2; possible D gene TRBD1, 5 bases. CDR3: CASSYYRRNTGELFF. In nucleotides, the CDR3 is TGTGCCAGCAGTTACTACAGGCGGAACACCGGGGAGCTGTTTTTT.